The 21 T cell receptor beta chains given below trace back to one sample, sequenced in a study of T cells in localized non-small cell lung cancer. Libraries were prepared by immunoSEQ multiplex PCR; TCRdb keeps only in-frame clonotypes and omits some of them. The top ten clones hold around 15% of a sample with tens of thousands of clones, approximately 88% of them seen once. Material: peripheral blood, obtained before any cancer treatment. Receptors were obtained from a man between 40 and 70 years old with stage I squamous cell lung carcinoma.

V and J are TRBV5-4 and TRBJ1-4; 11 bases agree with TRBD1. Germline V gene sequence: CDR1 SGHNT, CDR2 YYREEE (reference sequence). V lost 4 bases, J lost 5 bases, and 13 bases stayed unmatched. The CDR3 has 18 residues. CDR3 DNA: TGTGCCAGCAGCCGAGGGACAGGGGGTTTTTTAGGAAATGAAAAACTGTTTTTT. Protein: CASSRGTGGFLGNEKLFF.

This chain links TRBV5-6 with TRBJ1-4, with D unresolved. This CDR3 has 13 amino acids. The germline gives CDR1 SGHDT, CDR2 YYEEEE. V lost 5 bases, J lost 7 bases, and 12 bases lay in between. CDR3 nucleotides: TGTGCCAGCAGTTCATGGTCGGCTGAAAAACTGTTTTTT. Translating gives CASSSWSAEKLFF. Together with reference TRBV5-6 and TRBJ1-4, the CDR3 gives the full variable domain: DAGVTQSPTHLIKTRGQQVTLRCSPKSGHDTVSWYQQALGQGPQFIFQYYEEEERQRGNFPDRFSGHQFPNYSSELNVNALLLGDSALYLCASSSWSAEKLFFGSGTQLSVL.

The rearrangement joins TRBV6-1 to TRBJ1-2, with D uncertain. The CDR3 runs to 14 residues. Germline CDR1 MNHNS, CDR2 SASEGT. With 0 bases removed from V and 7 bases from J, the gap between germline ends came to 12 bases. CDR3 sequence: CASSEAGLGSGYTF. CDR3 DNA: TGTGCCAGCAGTGAAGCAGGGTTAGGGTCTGGCTACACCTTC.

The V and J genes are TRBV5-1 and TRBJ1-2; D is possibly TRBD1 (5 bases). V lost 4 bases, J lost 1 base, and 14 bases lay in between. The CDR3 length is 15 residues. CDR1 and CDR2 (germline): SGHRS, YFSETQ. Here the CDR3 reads CASSTSGGFNYGYTF. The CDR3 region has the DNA TGCGCCAGCAGCACCTCCGGGGGATTTAACTATGGCTACACCTTC.

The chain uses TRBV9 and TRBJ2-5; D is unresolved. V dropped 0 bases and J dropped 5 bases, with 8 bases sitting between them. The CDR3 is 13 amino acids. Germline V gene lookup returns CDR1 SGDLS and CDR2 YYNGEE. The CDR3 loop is CASSVGGRETQYF. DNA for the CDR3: TGTGCCAGCAGCGTAGGGGGTCGGGAGACCCAGTACTTC.

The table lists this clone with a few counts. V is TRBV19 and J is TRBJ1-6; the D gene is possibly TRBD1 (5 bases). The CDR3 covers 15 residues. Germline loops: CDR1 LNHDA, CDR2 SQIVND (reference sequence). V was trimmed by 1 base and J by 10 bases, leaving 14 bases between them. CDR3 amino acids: CASSIGSGGDSPLHF. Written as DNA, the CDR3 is TGTGCCAGTAGTATAGGCTCGGGGGGGGACTCACCCCTCCACTTT.

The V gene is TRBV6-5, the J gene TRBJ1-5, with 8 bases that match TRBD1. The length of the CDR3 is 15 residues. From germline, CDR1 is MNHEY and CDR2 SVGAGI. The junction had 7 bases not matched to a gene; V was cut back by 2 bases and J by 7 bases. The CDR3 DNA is TGTGCCAGCAGTTACCGACAGGGGCGAGGGCAGCCCCAGCATTTT. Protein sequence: CASSYRQGRGQPQHF.

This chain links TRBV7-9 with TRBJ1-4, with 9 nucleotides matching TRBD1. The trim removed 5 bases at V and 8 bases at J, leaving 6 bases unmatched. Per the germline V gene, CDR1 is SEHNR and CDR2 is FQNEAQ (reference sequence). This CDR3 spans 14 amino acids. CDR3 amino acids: CASSQGQGGEKLFF. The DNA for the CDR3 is TGTGCCAGCAGCCAGGGACAGGGTGGCGAAAAACTGTTTTTT.

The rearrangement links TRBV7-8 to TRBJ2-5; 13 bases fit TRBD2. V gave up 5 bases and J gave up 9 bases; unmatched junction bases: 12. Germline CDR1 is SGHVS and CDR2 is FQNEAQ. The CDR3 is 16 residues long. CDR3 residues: CASSTGLAGASRAQYF. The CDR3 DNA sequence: TGTGCCAGCAGCACCGGACTAGCGGGGGCCTCCCGTGCCCAGTACTTC.

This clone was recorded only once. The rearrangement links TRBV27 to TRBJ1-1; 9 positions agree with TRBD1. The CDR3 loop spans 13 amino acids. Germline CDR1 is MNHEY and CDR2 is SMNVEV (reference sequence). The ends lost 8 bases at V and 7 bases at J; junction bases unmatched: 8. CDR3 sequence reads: CASSSDRGGEAFF. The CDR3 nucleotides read TGTGCCAGCTCCTCCGACAGGGGGGGTGAAGCTTTCTTT.

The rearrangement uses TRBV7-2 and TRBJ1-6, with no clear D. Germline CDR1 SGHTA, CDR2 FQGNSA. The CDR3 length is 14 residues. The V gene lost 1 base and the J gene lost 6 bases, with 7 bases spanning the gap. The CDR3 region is CASSLVGSNSPLHF. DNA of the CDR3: TGTGCCAGCAGCTTAGTCGGGAGTAATTCACCCCTCCACTTT.

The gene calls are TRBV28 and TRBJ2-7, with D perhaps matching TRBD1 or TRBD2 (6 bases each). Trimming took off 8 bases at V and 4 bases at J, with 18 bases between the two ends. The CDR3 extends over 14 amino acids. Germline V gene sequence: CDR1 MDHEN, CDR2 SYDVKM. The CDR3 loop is CASEGGGRNYEQYF. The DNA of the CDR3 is TGTGCCAGCGAGGGTGGGGGGCGTAATTACGAGCAGTACTTC.

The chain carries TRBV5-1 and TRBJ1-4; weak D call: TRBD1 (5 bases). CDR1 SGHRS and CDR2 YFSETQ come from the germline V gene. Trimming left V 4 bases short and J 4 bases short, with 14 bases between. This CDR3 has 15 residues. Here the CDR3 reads CASSLGPTHNEKLFF. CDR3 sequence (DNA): TGCGCCAGCAGCCTGGGACCGACCCATAATGAAAAACTGTTTTTT.

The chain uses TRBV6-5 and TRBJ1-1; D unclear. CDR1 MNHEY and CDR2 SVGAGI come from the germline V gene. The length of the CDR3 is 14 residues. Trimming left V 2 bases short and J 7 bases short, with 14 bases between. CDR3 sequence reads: CASSYGGDSDEAFF. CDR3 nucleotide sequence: TGTGCCAGCAGTTACGGCGGCGACTCGGATGAAGCTTTCTTT.

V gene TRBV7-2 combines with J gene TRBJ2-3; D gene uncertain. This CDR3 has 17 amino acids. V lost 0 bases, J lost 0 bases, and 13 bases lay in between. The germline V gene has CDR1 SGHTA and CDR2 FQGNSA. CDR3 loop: CASSLAPGRSSTDTQYF. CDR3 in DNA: TGTGCCAGCAGCTTAGCCCCCGGGCGGTCTAGCACAGATACGCAGTATTTT.

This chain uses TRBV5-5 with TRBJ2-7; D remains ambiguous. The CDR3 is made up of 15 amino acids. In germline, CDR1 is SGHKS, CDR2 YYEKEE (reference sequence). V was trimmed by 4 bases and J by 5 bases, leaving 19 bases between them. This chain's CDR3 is CASSPPPAIKDEQYF. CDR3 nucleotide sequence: TGTGCCAGCAGCCCCCCTCCCGCAATTAAGGACGAGCAGTACTTC.

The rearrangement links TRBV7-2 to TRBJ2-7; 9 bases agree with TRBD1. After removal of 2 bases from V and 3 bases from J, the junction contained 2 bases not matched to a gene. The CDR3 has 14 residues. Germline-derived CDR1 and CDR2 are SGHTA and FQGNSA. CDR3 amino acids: CASSLTDRGYEQYF. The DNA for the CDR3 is TGTGCCAGCAGCTTAACGGACAGGGGCTACGAGCAGTACTTC. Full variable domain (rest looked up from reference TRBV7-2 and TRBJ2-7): GAGVSQSPSNKVTEKGKDVELRCDPISGHTALYWYRQSLGQGLEFLIYFQGNSAPDKSGLPSDRFSAERTGGSVSTLTIQRTQQEDSAVYLCASSLTDRGYEQYFGPGTRLTVT.

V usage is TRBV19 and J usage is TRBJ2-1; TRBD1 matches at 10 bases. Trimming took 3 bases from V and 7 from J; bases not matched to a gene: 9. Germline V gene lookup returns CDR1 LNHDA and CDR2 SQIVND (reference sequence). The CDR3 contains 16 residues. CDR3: CASSITPGQGQNEQFF. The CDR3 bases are TGTGCCAGTAGTATTACTCCGGGACAGGGGCAGAATGAGCAGTTCTTC.

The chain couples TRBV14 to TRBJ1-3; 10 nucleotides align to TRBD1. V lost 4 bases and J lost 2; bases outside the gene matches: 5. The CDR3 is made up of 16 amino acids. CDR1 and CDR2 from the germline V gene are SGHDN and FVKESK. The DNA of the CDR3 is TGTGCCAGCAGCCGGGGACAGGGGAAAGCTGGAAACACCATATATTTT. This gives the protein CASSRGQGKAGNTIYF.

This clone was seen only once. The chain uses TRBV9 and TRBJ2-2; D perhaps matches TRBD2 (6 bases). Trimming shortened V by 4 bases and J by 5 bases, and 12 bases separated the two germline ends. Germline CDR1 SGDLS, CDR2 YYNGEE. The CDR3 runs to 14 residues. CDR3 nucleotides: TGTGCCAGCAGCCCGGGACTGGGAACCGGGGAGCTGTTTTTT. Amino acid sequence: CASSPGLGTGELFF.

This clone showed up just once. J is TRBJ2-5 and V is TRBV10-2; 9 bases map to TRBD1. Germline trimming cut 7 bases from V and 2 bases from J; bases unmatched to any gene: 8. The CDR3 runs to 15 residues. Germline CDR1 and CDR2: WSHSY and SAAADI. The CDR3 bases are TGCGCCAGCACCCCGGGACAGGGCTATCAAGAGACCCAGTACTTC. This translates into CASTPGQGYQETQYF.